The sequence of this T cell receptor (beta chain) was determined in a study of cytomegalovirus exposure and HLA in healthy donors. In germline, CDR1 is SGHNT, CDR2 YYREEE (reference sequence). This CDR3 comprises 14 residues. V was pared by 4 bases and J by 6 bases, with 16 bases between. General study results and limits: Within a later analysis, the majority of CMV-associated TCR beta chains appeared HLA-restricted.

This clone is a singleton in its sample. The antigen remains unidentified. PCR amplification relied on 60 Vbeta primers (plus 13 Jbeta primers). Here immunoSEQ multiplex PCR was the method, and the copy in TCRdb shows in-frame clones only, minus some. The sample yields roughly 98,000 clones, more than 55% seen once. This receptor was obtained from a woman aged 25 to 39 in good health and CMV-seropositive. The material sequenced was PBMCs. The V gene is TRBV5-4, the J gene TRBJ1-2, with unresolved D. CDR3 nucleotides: TGTGCCAGCAGCCCGCCTTTAGGGAGGAATGGCTACACCTTC. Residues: CASSPPLGRNGYTF.